The present TCR beta chain was sequenced within a study of shared clonotypes between healthy human individuals. A split of CD4+ cells into CD45RA+ naive and CD45RA-negative memory subsets was performed. Overall study results and limits: Clonotypes that were shared across four donors made up about 5.1% of naive CD4 clonotypes.

The CDR3 contains 15 residues. V was clipped by 0 bases and J by 0 bases, with 9 bases between them. The germline CDR1 and CDR2 sequences are MNHNS and SASEGT. Each replicate PCR on the sorted subsets used roughly 190 ng DNA (around 30,000 T cell genomes). Profiling relied on immunoSEQ multiplex PCR, and the TCRdb table lists in-frame clones only, not all of them. In the table there are approximately 2.5 million clones, 85% to 95% of which are singletons. With respect to this clone: The target antigen is unknown.

Material for sequencing was naive CD4+ T cells sorted from blood. Subset of the sample: CD45RA+ positively selected. This sequence was found in a man between 18 and 35 years old in good health. The chain recombines TRBV6-1 with TRBJ2-7; D is unclear. This CDR3 is CASSEAPTVSYEQYF. The CDR3 DNA is TGTGCCAGCAGTGAAGCGCCCACAGTCTCCTACGAGCAGTACTTC.